Reported below is one T cell receptor beta chain. These data originate in a study of technical replicates of blood from a few donors. CDR3 length equals 15 residues. With 1 base clipped from V and 1 base from J, the junction kept 3 bases outside the gene matches. The germline gives CDR1 SGHAT, CDR2 FQNNGV. The method was immunoSEQ multiplex PCR; TCRdb's version includes in-frame clones alone and lacks a portion of them. In the table there are 75,000 to 95,000 clones, around nine tenths of which are singletons. This rearrangement joins TRBV11-2 to TRBJ1-1, with 7 bases fitting TRBD1. The TCR was taken from a human donor in good health. Material for sequencing was T cells isolated from PBMCs. Written as DNA, the CDR3 is TGTGCCAGCAGCTTAGTTGGGACAGCGAACACTGAAGCTTTCTTT. Encoded protein: CASSLVGTANTEAFF.